The clone carrying this TCR beta chain has a handful of counts. Its antigen is unidentified. TCRdb independently ran MiXCR on the reads; one entry per CDR3 protein. The top ten hold 2% to 2.5% of the sample, which has 68,000 or so distinct CDR3 sequences, approximately 50% seen once. The data derive from a study of type 1 regulatory T cells. On the study more broadly: An in vitro protocol generated T-allo10, a Tr1-enriched, alloantigen-specific CD4 T cell product.

Germline lookup yields CDR1 SGHRS and CDR2 YFSETQ. The V gene end was trimmed by 2 bases and the J gene end by 1 base; junction bases not matched to a gene: 2. This CDR3 contains 16 residues. Regarding the study as a whole: Compared with non-type 1 regulatory T cells, type 1 regulatory T cells showed a more restricted TCR repertoire.

This rearrangement joins TRBV5-1 to TRBJ2-3, with 12 bases lining up with TRBD2. This TCR was sampled from a human donor in good health. The sequenced material came from cultured non-Tr1 T cells, either the whole culture or a sorted T cell fraction (not recorded which). DNA of the CDR3: TGCGCCAGCAGCTTTAGACTAGCGGGGGGCACAGATACGCAGTATTTT. Residues: CASSFRLAGGTDTQYF.